The clone carrying this TCR beta chain was seen only a few times. Its specificity is unknown. The sample originates from a study of T cell responses to AZD1222 COVID-19 vaccine. Points from the study as a whole: Vaccine-associated CD4 TCRs ranged over spike, dominating at 160-218 and 743-854. Only 5 or 6 AZD1222 recipients were seropositive at baseline. Targets within unmutated variant regions were reportedly found for nearly half of spike-specific TCRs.

The CDR3 extends over 15 amino acids. From germline, CDR1 is SGHRS and CDR2 YFSETQ. Trimming at V came to 0 bases and at J to 7 bases, leaving 3 bases not matched to a gene. The table came from immunoSEQ multiplex PCR; TCRdb's copy has only in-frame clones and leaves some out. In the table there are over 100,000 clones, over 75% of which are singletons. Second-dose intervals near 4 or 12 weeks were combined. The chain couples TRBV5-1 to TRBJ2-2; 10 bases agree with TRBD2. The clonotype was recovered from an adult who received the AZD1222 COVID-19 vaccine. The specimen comprised peripheral blood, sampled 28 days after the second AZD1222 dose. Here the CDR3 reads CASSLGTSGFGELFF. Here the CDR3 DNA reads TGCGCCAGCAGCTTGGGGACTAGCGGCTTCGGGGAGCTGTTTTTT.